Listed below are T cell receptor beta chains from one sample, sequenced in a study of beta chain features in type 1 diabetes. The repertoire was sequenced with immunoSEQ multiplex PCR; TCRdb's copy has only in-frame clones and lacks some. The profile shows almost 350,000 clones, roughly 9% of them singletons. The source material was central memory CD4+ T cells from blood. These TCRs come from a man aged 25-45 years with type 1 diabetes. Each CDR3 is given with its conserved first and last residue. D genes are given only for firm matches. Clone size is given for some rows only: seen once, a few or many times, or a class if the clone is expanded.

j_call d_call v_call clone_size cdr3_nt cdr3_aa
TRBJ2-1 TRBD2 TRBV5-6 NA TGTGCCAGCAGCTCAACAAAGACTAGCGGGTCCAATGAGCAGTTCTTC CASSSTKTSGSNEQFF
TRBJ1-1 NA TRBV10-3 NA TGTGCCATCAGTGCTCGACCTTCGGGGACTGAAGCTTTCTTT CAISARPSGTEAFF
TRBJ2-7 NA TRBV9 NA TGTGCCAGCAGCCTCCAGGGTGGGGGCTACGAGCAGTACTTC CASSLQGGGYEQYF
TRBJ2-1 TRBD2 TRBV7-6 NA TGTGCCAGCAGCTATAGCGGGGTCTACAATGAGCAGTTCTTC CASSYSGVYNEQFF
TRBJ2-3 NA TRBV2 many TGTGCCAGCAGTGAAACTAACACAGATACGCAGTATTTT CASSETNTDTQYF
TRBJ2-3 NA TRBV5-6 few TGTGCCAGCAGCCGCCCCCCCGCAGATACGCAGTATTTT CASSRPPADTQYF
TRBJ2-7 TRBD1 TRBV2 few TGTGCCAGGGGACAGACCTACGAGCAGTACTTC CARGQTYEQYF
TRBJ2-5 TRBD2 TRBV9 few TGTGCCAGCAGCGTACCGACTCCTGGACTAGCGGGGGCCCAAGAGACCCAGTACTTC CASSVPTPGLAGAQETQYF
TRBJ2-3 NA TRBV1 NA TGCACCAGCAGCCTGAGGACTAGTCCAGATACGCAGTATTTT CTSSLRTSPDTQYF
TRBJ1-6 NA TRBV11-2 few TGTGCCAGCAGCTCTCAAAGGCGTTCACCCCTCCACTTT CASSSQRRSPLHF
TRBJ2-3 NA TRBV5-6 few TGTGCCAGCAGCCTGGTAGGAGATACGCAGTATTTT CASSLVGDTQYF
TRBJ2-5 TRBD2 TRBV28 few TGTGCCAGCCTCTTGGGGGGGTCAGAGACCCAGTACTTC CASLLGGSETQYF
TRBJ1-6 NA TRBV13 many TGTGCCAGCAGCTCGGGACAATATAATTCACCCCTCCACTTT CASSSGQYNSPLHF
TRBJ2-3 NA TRBV6-4 few TGTGCCAGCAGTGAATCTCCGGGACTCGGGTTTACGCAGTATTTT CASSESPGLGFTQYF
TRBJ2-7 NA TRBV18 many TGTGCCAGCTCACCGGACAGCTACGAGCAGTACTTC CASSPDSYEQYF
TRBJ2-3 NA TRBV5-1 few TGCGCCAGCAGCTTAACCATGGATACGCAGTATTTT CASSLTMDTQYF
TRBJ2-7 NA TRBV4-3 NA TGCGCCAGCAGCCAAGAGAGAGGATCCGAGCAGTACTTC CASSQERGSEQYF
TRBJ1-4 NA TRBV4-3 few TGCGCCAGCAGCCAAGATCTAAGGGAAAAACTGTTTTTT CASSQDLREKLFF
TRBJ1-1 NA TRBV6-1 once TGTGCCAGCAGTACGGACACAGACAAAGCTTTCTTT CASSTDTDKAFF
TRBJ2-5 TRBD1 TRBV2 NA TGTGCCAGCAGGACGGGACAGCATCCCGGGGAGACCCAGTACTTC CASRTGQHPGETQYF
TRBJ2-3 NA TRBV28 few TGTGCCACCCAACGGTCGGATACGCAGTATTTT CATQRSDTQYF
TRBJ1-1 NA TRBV18 NA TGTGCCAGCTCACCGATTGGGAATTTGGGGAACACTGAAGCTTTCTTT CASSPIGNLGNTEAFF
TRBJ1-2 TRBD1 TRBV5-6 NA TGTGCCAGCAGCGAGGACAGGGGGCTCATCACCTTC CASSEDRGLITF
TRBJ2-3 NA TRBV18 few TGTGCCAGCTCACAAGGCCAGGGCAACACAGATACGCAGTATTTT CASSQGQGNTDTQYF
TRBJ1-5 TRBD1 TRBV2 NA TGTGCCAGCAGTGAGACAGGGGCTCAGCCCCAGCATTTT CASSETGAQPQHF
TRBJ2-5 TRBD1 TRBV4-3 few TGCGCCAGCAGCCAAGAATGGCGACAGGGGCCCGAGACCCAGTACTTC CASSQEWRQGPETQYF
TRBJ2-1 TRBD1 TRBV4-3 NA TGCGCCAGCAGCCGGGGACAGGGGTCCTACAATGAGCAGTTCTTC CASSRGQGSYNEQFF
TRBJ2-7 TRBD1 TRBV7-2 few TGTGCCAGCAGCTTGGACGGGACAGGGGTATACGAGCAGTACTTC CASSLDGTGVYEQYF
TRBJ2-7 NA TRBV27 few TGTGCCAGCAGTGATCCAGGGTCGGTCTACGAGCAGTACTTC CASSDPGSVYEQYF
TRBJ2-5 NA TRBV7-2 NA TGTGCCAGCAAAGAGGGACTTCAAGAGACCCAGTACTTC CASKEGLQETQYF
TRBJ2-5 NA TRBV29-1 NA TGCAGCACGCCCCAAGAGGGGCAAGAGACCCAGTACTTC CSTPQEGQETQYF
TRBJ2-7 TRBD2 TRBV10-1 NA TGCGCCAGCAGTGAAAAAGGACTAGCGGGCCACTACGAGCAGTACTTC CASSEKGLAGHYEQYF
TRBJ2-3 NA TRBV20-1 NA TGCAGTGCCCCGCCCGGGGATACGCAGTATTTT CSAPPGDTQYF
TRBJ1-6 NA TRBV30 few TGTGCCTGGAGGAGACAGGAATCACCCCTCCACTTT CAWRRQESPLHF
TRBJ2-5 NA TRBV11-2 NA TGTGCCAGCAGCTTACGGTCTGGAGAGACCCAGTACTTC CASSLRSGETQYF
TRBJ2-6 NA TRBV10-3 NA TGTGCCATCAGTTCGAACGGTGGGTCTGGGGCCAACGTCCTGACTTTC CAISSNGGSGANVLTF
TRBJ1-2 NA TRBV11-2 NA TGTGCCAGCAGAGCAGGGGCAAGGATGAACTATGGCTACACCTTC CASRAGARMNYGYTF
TRBJ1-2 NA TRBV2 once TGTGCCAGCAGTGGGTCGCTCTCTAACTATGGCTACACCTTC CASSGSLSNYGYTF
TRBJ2-7 NA TRBV27 few TGTGCCTCGAAAACAGATTTTTCCTACGAGCAGTACTTC CASKTDFSYEQYF
TRBJ2-1 NA TRBV18 few TGTGCCAGCTCACCTGCGGTCAATGAGCAGTTCTTC CASSPAVNEQFF
TRBJ2-1 NA TRBV29-1 few TGCAGCGGGGGGCCAGGCGATGAGCAGTTCTTC CSGGPGDEQFF
TRBJ2-3 NA TRBV5-1 NA TGCGCCAGCAGCTTCAAAGGGACAAGCCCATTCACAGATACGCAGTATTTT CASSFKGTSPFTDTQYF
TRBJ2-3 NA TRBV7-2 few TGTGCCAGCAGCCTAATGGGGGTAGAGGCAGATACGCAGTATTTT CASSLMGVEADTQYF
TRBJ1-1 NA TRBV19 NA TGTGCCAGTAGTGTCGGTTGGGCCGACACTGAAGCTTTCTTT CASSVGWADTEAFF
TRBJ2-5 NA TRBV12-2 few TGTGCCAGCGCTATAGGGAGGGGAGAGACCCAGTACTTC CASAIGRGETQYF
TRBJ1-2 NA TRBV7-9 NA TGTGCCAGCAGCCCGAACACTAACTATGGCTACACCTTC CASSPNTNYGYTF
TRBJ2-7 NA TRBV5-7 NA TGTGCCAGCAGCTCAGGGGACCACGAGCAGTACTTC CASSSGDHEQYF
TRBJ2-1 NA TRBV5-1 NA TGCGCCAGCAGCTTACAGGAGTACAATGAGCAGTTCTTC CASSLQEYNEQFF
TRBJ2-5 NA TRBV7-2 few TGTGCCAGCAGCTTAGAGGGCCCCTTGGGGACCCAGTACTTC CASSLEGPLGTQYF
TRBJ2-1 TRBD2 TRBV5-1 few TGCGCCAGCAGCCCGGGACTAGCGGGGATCTACAATGAGCAGTTCTTC CASSPGLAGIYNEQFF
TRBJ2-7 TRBD1 TRBV18 many TGTGCCAGCTCACCCGGGACAGGGAGCTACGAGCAGTACTTC CASSPGTGSYEQYF
TRBJ2-1 TRBD1 TRBV27 few TGTGCCAGCAGTTCCCCACAGGGGGCGGGCAATGAGCAGTTCTTC CASSSPQGAGNEQFF
TRBJ2-2 NA TRBV7-2 NA TGTGCCAGCAGCCCCTCCTTCAGGGAGCTGTTTTTT CASSPSFRELFF
TRBJ1-1 TRBD1 TRBV11-2 NA TGTGCCAGCAGCCCCCGAGGGACAGCTATCATGAACACTGAAGCTTTCTTT CASSPRGTAIMNTEAFF
TRBJ2-5 NA TRBV29-1 NA TGCAGCGTTGAAGATTCAAAGACCCAAGAGACCCAGTACTTC CSVEDSKTQETQYF
TRBJ2-7 TRBD1 TRBV6-6 NA TGTGCCAGCAGCGAGACCGGGACAGACTCCTACGAGCAGTACTTC CASSETGTDSYEQYF
TRBJ1-1 NA TRBV5-1 NA TGCGCCAGCAGCACGAACAGGGACACTGAAGCTTTCTTT CASSTNRDTEAFF